This T cell receptor beta chain was obtained from a study of a mutant IDH1 vaccine in newly diagnosed glioma. In the study overall: Radiotherapy, temozolomide, or both had been given previously, and both were given to most. Notes on the study in general: Seemingly, pseudoprogression had no relation to changes in the top peripheral T cell clonotypes.

Assay: immunoSEQ multiplex PCR; the TCRdb copy retains only in-frame clones and omits some. This table holds 45,000 to 55,000 clones, approximately 90% found once. Concerning this clone itself: Its specificity is not known.

Sample time point: baseline, week 1 (first vaccination visit). Treatment noted: pre-vaccination baseline after standard-of-care therapy. CDR3 length equals 19 residues. The V end lost 0 bases, the J end lost 3 bases, and 24 bases lay between the germline ends. Germline-derived CDR1 and CDR2 are SGHDN and FVKESK. Here the sequenced sample was PBMCs, taken from a glioma patient treated with radiotherapy, temozolomide or both. The TCR sequence derives from a man aged 35 to 55 with glioma. The rearrangement uses TRBV14 and TRBJ2-7, with a tentative D call TRBD2 (5 bases). The CDR3 DNA reads as TGTGCCAGCAGCCAAGATCGTGGGAGAACCCCTTATCCGTTCTACGAGCAGTACTTC. Residues: CASSQDRGRTPYPFYEQYF.